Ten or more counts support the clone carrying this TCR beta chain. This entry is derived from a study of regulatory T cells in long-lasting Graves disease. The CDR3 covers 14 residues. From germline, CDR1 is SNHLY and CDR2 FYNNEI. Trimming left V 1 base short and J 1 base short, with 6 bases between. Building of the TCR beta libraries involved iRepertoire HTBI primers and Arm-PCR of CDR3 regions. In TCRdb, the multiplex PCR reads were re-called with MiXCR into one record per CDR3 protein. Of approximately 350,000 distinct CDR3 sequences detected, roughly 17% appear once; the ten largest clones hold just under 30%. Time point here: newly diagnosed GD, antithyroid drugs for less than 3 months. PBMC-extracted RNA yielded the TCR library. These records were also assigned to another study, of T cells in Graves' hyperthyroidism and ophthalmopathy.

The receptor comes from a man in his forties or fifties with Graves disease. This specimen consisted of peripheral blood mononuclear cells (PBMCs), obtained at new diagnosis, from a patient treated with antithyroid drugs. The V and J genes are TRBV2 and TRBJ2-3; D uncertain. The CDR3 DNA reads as TGTGCCAGCAGTGAAGGGCAGGGCACAGATACGCAGTATTTT. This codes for CASSEGQGTDTQYF.